The clone carrying this T cell receptor (beta chain) occurred many times. What it binds is not known. The data stem from a study of spatial heterogeneity in lung cancer. Study background: Among detected sequences, beta-chain ones consistently exceeded alpha-chain ones in number. The study observed each unique TCR and UMI combination more than ten times on average in raw reads.

General observations from the study: Tumor TCRs that were ubiquitous and expanded showed up in blood more at resection than follow-up.

Time point noted: sample taken at primary tumor resection. TCRs were sequenced from unsorted whole RNA of tumor, nontumor lung or PBMC. Each TCR cDNA molecule bore a unique molecular identifier. TCRdb reprocessed the 5' RACE reads via MiXCR and lists one record per CDR3 protein. The sample holds tens of thousands of distinct CDR3 sequences, about 4.5% seen once. Germline V gene data show CDR1 as MDHEN and CDR2 as SYDVKM. V dropped 3 bases and J dropped 10 bases, with 19 bases sitting between them. The CDR3 is 16 amino acids. The clonotype comes from a male donor with early-stage non-small cell lung cancer. The V and J genes are TRBV28 and TRBJ1-6; D is possibly TRBD1 (5 bases). The specimen was PBMCs, collected at surgery. CDR3 residues: CASSFFRAWGGSPLHF. In nucleotides, the CDR3 is TGTGCCAGCAGTTTTTTCCGGGCCTGGGGCGGATCACCCCTCCACTTT.